The 29 T cell receptor beta chains listed next were all sequenced from one sample in a study of T cell responses to AZD1222 COVID-19 vaccine. Produced via immunoSEQ multiplex PCR; TCRdb's table is partial and in-frame only. The sample yields approximately 150,000 clones, around nine tenths seen once. Sample: peripheral blood, taken on day 0 of AZD1222 vaccination. The receptors come from an adult in good health.

The J gene is TRBJ1-1, the V gene TRBV11-2; D perhaps matches TRBD1 (5 bases). Trimming removed 1 base at V and 6 bases at J, with 12 bases between. CDR3 length equals 14 residues. CDR1 SGHAT and CDR2 FQNNGV come from the germline V gene. DNA for the CDR3: TGTGCCAGCAGCTTAGTCGGGGGAACAGCTGAAGCTTTCTTT. Its protein product is CASSLVGGTAEAFF.

This sequence joins TRBV7-8 and TRBJ2-7; TRBD1 matches at 8 bases. Germline V gives CDR1 SGHVS, CDR2 FQNEAQ. Losses at the gene ends were 4 bases for V and 5 bases for J; bases not matched to a gene: 4. CDR3 length: 13 amino acids. The CDR3 DNA is TGTGCCAGCAGCTCCGACAGGGGCCACGAGCAGTACTTC. Translation: CASSSDRGHEQYF.

The chain recombines TRBV19 with TRBJ1-1; 7 bases fit TRBD1. The CDR3 has 14 amino acids. CDR1 LNHDA and CDR2 SQIVND come from the germline V gene (reference sequence). The junction had 5 bases not matched to a gene; V was cut back by 3 bases and J by 4 bases. CDR3 sequence: CASSMAGGSTEAFF. The DNA of the CDR3 is TGTGCCAGTAGTATGGCAGGGGGGAGCACTGAAGCTTTCTTT.

The chain carries TRBV7-2 and TRBJ2-5, with 12 positions matching TRBD2. The germline V gene encodes CDR1 SGHTA and CDR2 FQGNSA. Unmatched junction bases numbered 3, after V lost 3 bases and J lost 4 bases. The CDR3 runs to 15 residues. This CDR3 is CASSFQLAGGETQYF. CDR3 in DNA: TGTGCCAGCAGCTTCCAACTAGCGGGAGGAGAGACCCAGTACTTC.

This rearrangement joins TRBV9 to TRBJ2-7; D uncertain. CDR1 is SGDLS, CDR2 YYNGEE, per germline. There are 15 residues in the CDR3. Trimming shortened V by 2 bases and J by 3 bases, and 15 bases separated the two germline ends. The CDR3 region has the DNA TGTGCCAGCAGCGTGGCCCCTGATGTTAACTACGAGCAGTACTTC. Translated: CASSVAPDVNYEQYF.

The chain couples TRBV6-2 or TRBV6-3 to TRBJ2-3; TRBD2 matches 8 bases. The CDR3 has 18 residues. V gave up 4 bases and J gave up 5 bases; unmatched junction bases: 17. The germline V gene has CDR1 MNHEY and CDR2 SVGEGT. The CDR3 loop is CASSFSRGGGRVRDTQYF. In DNA form, the CDR3 reads TGTGCCAGCAGTTTCTCCCGCGGCGGGGGGAGGGTTCGAGATACGCAGTATTTT.

The rearrangement links TRBV3-1 (or the pseudogene TRBV3-2) to TRBJ1-1, with 8 positions matching TRBD1. The CDR3 has 15 amino acids. The V segment lost 1 base and the J segment 5 bases; nucleotides outside the gene matches: 6. CDR1 and CDR2 from the germline V gene are LGHDT and YNNKEL (reference sequence). The chain's CDR3 is CASSQAPRDRTEAFF. DNA of the CDR3: TGTGCCAGCAGCCAAGCCCCCAGGGACAGGACTGAAGCTTTCTTT.

The chain is built from TRBV6-4 and TRBJ2-7, with TRBD2 matching 8 bases. V shed 6 bases and J 1 base; nucleotides not matched to a gene: 11. There are 16 residues in the CDR3. Germline lookup yields CDR1 MRHNA and CDR2 SNTAGT. In nucleotides, the CDR3 is TGTGCCAGCAGACGTCCGGGACTAGGGATTTCCTACGAGCAGTACTTC. Translation: CASRRPGLGISYEQYF.

This clone was picked up one time. This sample also contains other DNA sequences that code for the same CDR3. This chain uses TRBV11-2 with TRBJ1-1, with D unresolved. The CDR3 spans 13 residues. Germline values: CDR1 SGHAT, CDR2 FQNNGV. The germline V and J ends were trimmed by 3 bases and 0 bases, with 5 bases remaining between them. Here the CDR3 reads CASSLGLNTEAFF. In nucleotides, the CDR3 is TGTGCCAGCAGCTTGGGATTGAACACTGAAGCTTTCTTT.

The V gene is TRBV11-1, the J gene TRBJ2-7, with 7 bases matching TRBD1. The junction had 10 bases not matched to a gene; V was cut back by 5 bases and J by 3 bases. CDR1 SGHAT and CDR2 FQDESV come from the germline V gene (reference sequence). This CDR3 is 15 amino acids long. This chain's CDR3 is CASSPSPGQYYEQYF. CDR3 nucleotides: TGTGCCAGCAGCCCGTCTCCGGGACAGTACTACGAGCAGTACTTC.

The chain joins TRBV7-9 to TRBJ1-6; 7 nucleotides line up with TRBD1. Germline V lookup: CDR1 SEHNR, CDR2 FQNEAQ (reference sequence). This CDR3 region has 16 residues. The trim removed 5 bases at V and 11 bases at J, leaving 15 bases unmatched. CDR3 DNA: TGTGCCAGCAGCCGTACCGGACAGGAGGATATGGCACCCCTCCACTTT. As protein: CASSRTGQEDMAPLHF.

V gene TRBV11-3 combines with J gene TRBJ1-1; no reliable D call. Germline V gene sequence: CDR1 SGHNT, CDR2 YENEEA. CDR3 length: 13 amino acids. Between the trimmed V and J ends, which lost 0 bases and 1 base, there was a span of 3 bases. CDR3 sequence reads: CASSLESNTEAFF. The CDR3 coding sequence is TGTGCCAGCAGCTTAGAGTCGAACACTGAAGCTTTCTTT.

V is TRBV28 and J is TRBJ1-5; D remains unclear. CDR1 and CDR2 from the germline V gene are MDHEN and SYDVKM. CDR3 length: 13 amino acids. V lost 1 base and J 7 bases, leaving 8 bases between the germline ends. The CDR3 region has the DNA TGTGCCAGCAGTTTATTGACTTACCAGCCCCAGCATTTT. It codes for CASSLLTYQPQHF.

The V and J genes are TRBV7-3 and TRBJ1-1; the D is unclear. V lost 2 bases to trimming and J lost 0 bases, with 10 bases between them. This CDR3 is built from 15 residues. Per the germline V gene, CDR1 is SGHTA and CDR2 is FQGTGA. The CDR3 sequence: CASSLGLGMNTEAFF. The CDR3 bases are TGTGCCAGCAGCTTAGGGCTTGGGATGAACACTGAAGCTTTCTTT. The full variable domain, in which reference TRBV7-3 and TRBJ1-1 provide the parts outside the CDR3, is GAGVSQTPSNKVTEKGKYVELRCDPISGHTALYWYRQSLGQGPEFLIYFQGTGAADDSGLPNDRFFAVRPEGSVSTLKIQRTERGDSAVYLCASSLGLGMNTEAFFGQGTRLTVV.

The J gene is TRBJ1-4, the V gene TRBV28; 10 bases map to TRBD1. Germline V gene data show CDR1 as MDHEN and CDR2 as SYDVKM. V lost 3 bases and J lost 6; bases outside the gene matches: 7. This CDR3 is built from 16 residues. The DNA of the CDR3 is TGTGCCAGCAGTTTGGGGGACAGGGGTTCCCATGAAAAACTGTTTTTT. It encodes CASSLGDRGSHEKLFF.

The chain uses TRBV7-8 and TRBJ1-6, with 10 nucleotides matching TRBD1. J gave up 7 bases and V 1 base, and 4 bases lay outside the gene matches. The CDR3 extends over 16 amino acids. CDR1 is SGHVS, CDR2 FQNEAQ, per germline. CDR3 coding DNA: TGTGCCAGCAGCTTAGTTTCGGGACAGGGGAATTCACCCCTCCACTTT. Translating gives CASSLVSGQGNSPLHF.

The V gene is TRBV5-6, the J gene TRBJ1-3; 7 nucleotides align to TRBD1. Losses at the gene ends were 5 bases for V and 4 bases for J; bases not matched to a gene: 18. The CDR3 length is 18 residues. The germline V gene encodes CDR1 SGHDT and CDR2 YYEEEE. The CDR3 loop reads CASSLAHFRQGRGNTIYF. The CDR3 nucleotides read TGTGCCAGCAGTTTAGCCCATTTCCGACAGGGTAGAGGAAACACCATATATTTT.

The genes are TRBV9 and TRBJ1-1, with a tentative D call TRBD1 (5 bases). The CDR3 length is 13 residues. Per the germline V gene, CDR1 is SGDLS and CDR2 is YYNGEE. Trimming pared 3 bases from V and 5 bases from J, leaving 11 bases between. In nucleotides, the CDR3 is TGTGCCAGCAGCGGGGGCGGGAAAACTGAAGCTTTCTTT. It yields the protein CASSGGGKTEAFF.

This clone appeared once. A read error may explain this, as a much larger clone is one base away. The chain recombines TRBV5-6 with TRBJ1-4; D not certain. V shed 2 bases and J shed 0 bases, with 5 bases lying between them. The V gene's germline CDR1 is SGHDT and CDR2 YYEEEE. The CDR3 spans 14 residues. This CDR3 is CASSFIATNEKLFF. CDR3 bases: TGTGCCAGCAGCTTCATCGCAACTAATGAAAAACTGTTTTTT.

The V and J genes are TRBV7-2 and TRBJ2-7; D remains ambiguous. Per germline, CDR1 SGHTA and CDR2 FQGNSA. The CDR3 covers 14 residues. V lost 5 bases, J lost 1 base, and 12 bases lay in between. Written as DNA, the CDR3 is TGTGCCAGCAGCCAAAACTACGGGTCCTACGAGCAGTACTTC. Its protein product is CASSQNYGSYEQYF.

The chain links TRBV28 to TRBJ2-3; 7 nucleotides line up with TRBD1. The CDR3 loop spans 13 amino acids. V dropped 11 bases and J dropped 3; count of bases not matched to a gene: 8. Germline lookup yields CDR1 MDHEN and CDR2 SYDVKM. CDR3 sequence reads: CAVHRGPTDTQYF. The CDR3 DNA follows: TGTGCCGTCCACAGGGGCCCTACAGATACGCAGTATTTT.

This chain joins TRBV7-9 and TRBJ2-6; D might be TRBD2 (5 bases). The CDR3 has 17 amino acids. Germline CDR1 and CDR2: SEHNR and FQNEAQ (reference sequence). V was cut by 2 bases and J by 1 base, with 12 bases left in between. The CDR3 spells CASSLLLGESGANVLTF. For the CDR3, the DNA is TGTGCCAGCAGCTTATTGTTGGGAGAATCTGGGGCCAACGTCCTGACTTTC.

The chain combines TRBV27 with TRBJ2-1; TRBD2 aligns across 8 bases. CDR1 is MNHEY and CDR2 is SMNVEV in the germline V gene (reference sequence). V dropped 7 bases and J dropped 0; count of bases not matched to a gene: 8. CDR3 size: 16 residues. CDR3 loop: CASTQLAASSYNEQFF. The CDR3 nucleotides read TGTGCCAGCACCCAACTAGCGGCTAGCTCCTACAATGAGCAGTTCTTC.

V gene TRBV7-3 combines with J gene TRBJ2-3; D call uncertain. V lost 2 bases and J 4 bases, leaving 7 bases between the germline ends. The CDR3 length is 13 residues. CDR1 SGHTA and CDR2 FQGTGA come from the germline V gene. In DNA form, the CDR3 reads TGTGCCAGCAGCTTATTGCACTCAGATACGCAGTATTTT. The encoded protein is CASSLLHSDTQYF.

The chain combines TRBV7-2 with TRBJ2-7; 11 bases are a match to TRBD2. V dropped 5 bases and J dropped 1; count of bases not matched to a gene: 1. In germline, CDR1 is SGHTA, CDR2 FQGNSA. The CDR3 runs to 14 residues. The CDR3 region is CASSRTSGSYEQYF. Written as DNA, the CDR3 is TGTGCCAGCAGCCGGACTAGCGGGTCCTACGAGCAGTACTTC.

This clone appeared a few times. The chain has TRBV2 and TRBJ1-5; the D is unclear. This CDR3 has 16 amino acids. Trimming stripped 7 bases from V and 3 bases from J, with 19 bases between. Germline lookup yields CDR1 SNHLY and CDR2 FYNNEI. CDR3 protein: CASTLREVVYNQPQHF. The CDR3 coding sequence is TGTGCCAGCACTCTTCGGGAGGTGGTTTACAATCAGCCCCAGCATTTT.

V is TRBV7-6 and J is TRBJ1-6; 9 nucleotides agree with TRBD1. This CDR3 has 17 residues. Germline V gene sequence: CDR1 SGHVS, CDR2 FNYEAQ. Trimming took 4 bases from V and 8 from J; bases not matched to a gene: 12. This chain's CDR3 is CASSSGYRGRRDSPLHF. In nucleotides, the CDR3 is TGTGCCAGCAGCTCGGGCTACAGGGGGCGACGGGATTCACCCCTCCACTTT.

The rearrangement joins TRBV7-2 to TRBJ1-3; D not resolved. This CDR3 is built from 13 residues. Looked up from germline, CDR1 is SGHTA and CDR2 is FQGNSA. V shed 5 bases and J shed 4 bases, with 9 bases lying between them. The CDR3 nucleotides read TGTGCCAGCAGCCCCATTTGGGGAAACACCATATATTTT. Protein product: CASSPIWGNTIYF.

The chain recombines TRBV4-1 with TRBJ2-5, with 7 bases that match TRBD2. V dropped 0 bases and J dropped 3; count of bases not matched to a gene: 4. Germline values: CDR1 MGHRA, CDR2 YSYEKL. The CDR3 length is 15 residues. CDR3 region: CASSQDNLAEETQYF. The CDR3 coding sequence is TGCGCCAGCAGCCAAGATAACCTAGCGGAAGAGACCCAGTACTTC.